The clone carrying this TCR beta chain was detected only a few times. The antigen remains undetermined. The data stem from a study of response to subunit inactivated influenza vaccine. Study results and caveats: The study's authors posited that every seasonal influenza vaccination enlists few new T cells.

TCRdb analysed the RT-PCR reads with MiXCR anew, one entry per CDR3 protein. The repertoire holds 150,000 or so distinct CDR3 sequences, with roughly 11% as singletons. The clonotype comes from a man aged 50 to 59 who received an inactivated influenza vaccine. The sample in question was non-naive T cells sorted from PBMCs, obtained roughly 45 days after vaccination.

The CDR3 is CASSQGRGVTEAFF. The CDR3 region has the DNA TGTGCCAGCAGCCAAGGGAGGGGTGTCACTGAAGCTTTCTTT. The genes are TRBV3-1 and TRBJ1-1; D possibly corresponds to TRBD1 (5 bases). V was clipped by 1 base and J by 4 bases, with 10 bases between them. CDR3 length: 14 amino acids. Germline lookup yields CDR1 LGHDT and CDR2 YNNKEL (reference sequence).